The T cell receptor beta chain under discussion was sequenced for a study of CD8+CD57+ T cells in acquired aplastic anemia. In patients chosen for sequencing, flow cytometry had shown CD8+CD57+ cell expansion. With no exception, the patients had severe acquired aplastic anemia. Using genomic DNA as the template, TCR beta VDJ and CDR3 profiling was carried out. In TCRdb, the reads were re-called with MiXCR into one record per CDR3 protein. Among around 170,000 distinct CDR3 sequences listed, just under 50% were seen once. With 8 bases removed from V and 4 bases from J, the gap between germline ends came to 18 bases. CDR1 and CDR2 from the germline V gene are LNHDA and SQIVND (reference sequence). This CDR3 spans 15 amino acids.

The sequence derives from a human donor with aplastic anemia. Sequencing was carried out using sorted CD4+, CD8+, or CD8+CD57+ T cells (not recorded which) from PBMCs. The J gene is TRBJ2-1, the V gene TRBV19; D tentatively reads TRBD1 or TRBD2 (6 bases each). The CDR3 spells CASLRRGGGYNEQFF. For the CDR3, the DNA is TGTGCCAGTCTTCGCCGCGGAGGGGGATACAATGAGCAGTTCTTC.